This TCR beta chain was identified during a study of blood T cell repertoires in COVID-19. Overall study context: Samples came from the United States, Italy and Spain, spanning acute and convalescent COVID-19.

Participants were aged about 18 to 90 years, lived in around 22 US areas, and enrolled virtually. The study assigned cohorts using participant-reported clinical history. Donors in Cohort 3 counted as recovered after two negative PCRs, clearance, or symptom resolution. CDR1 is SGHKS, CDR2 YYEKEE, per germline (reference sequence). The CDR3 spans 14 residues. Trimming left V 4 bases short and J 6 bases short, with 13 bases between. Assay: immunoSEQ multiplex PCR; the TCRdb copy retains only in-frame clones and omits some. There are 250,000 to 400,000 clones in the sample; around 87% occur only once, and under 5.5% lies in the top ten.

This sequence joins TRBV5-5 and TRBJ2-2; D is uncertain. This TCR derives from a woman in her twenties or thirties who had recovered from COVID-19. Sequences were obtained from PBMCs or T cells enriched from blood (not recorded which). In DNA, the CDR3 is TGTGCCAGCAGCCCCGCGATTGTAGCCGGGGAGCTGTTTTTT. This codes for CASSPAIVAGELFF.